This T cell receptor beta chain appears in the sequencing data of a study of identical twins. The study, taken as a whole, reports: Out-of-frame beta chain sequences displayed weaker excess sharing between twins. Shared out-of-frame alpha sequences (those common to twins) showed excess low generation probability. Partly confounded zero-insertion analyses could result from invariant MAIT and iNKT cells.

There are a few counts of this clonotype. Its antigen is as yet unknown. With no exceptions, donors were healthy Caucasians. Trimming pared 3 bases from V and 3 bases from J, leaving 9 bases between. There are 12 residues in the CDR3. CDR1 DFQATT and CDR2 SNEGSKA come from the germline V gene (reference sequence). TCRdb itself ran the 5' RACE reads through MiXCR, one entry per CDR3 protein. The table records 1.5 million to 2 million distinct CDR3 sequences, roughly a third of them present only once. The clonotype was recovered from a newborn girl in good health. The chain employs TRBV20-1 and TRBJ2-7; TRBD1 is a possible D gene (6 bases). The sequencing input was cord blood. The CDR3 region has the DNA TGCAGTGCTAGCCCACAGGGCTACGAGCAGTACTTC. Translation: CSASPQGYEQYF.